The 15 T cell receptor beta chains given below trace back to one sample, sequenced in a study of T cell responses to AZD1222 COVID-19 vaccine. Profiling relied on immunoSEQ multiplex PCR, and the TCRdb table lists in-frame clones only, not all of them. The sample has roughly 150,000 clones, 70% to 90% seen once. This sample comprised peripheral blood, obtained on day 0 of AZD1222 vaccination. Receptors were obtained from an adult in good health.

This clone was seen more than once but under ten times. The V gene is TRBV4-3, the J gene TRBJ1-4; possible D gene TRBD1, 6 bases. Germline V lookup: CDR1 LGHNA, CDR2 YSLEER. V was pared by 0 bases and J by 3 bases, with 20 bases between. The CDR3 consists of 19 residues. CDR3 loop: CASSQDYPRGGTANEKLFF. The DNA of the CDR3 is TGCGCCAGCAGCCAAGATTACCCCAGGGGAGGGACGGCTAATGAAAAACTGTTTTTT.

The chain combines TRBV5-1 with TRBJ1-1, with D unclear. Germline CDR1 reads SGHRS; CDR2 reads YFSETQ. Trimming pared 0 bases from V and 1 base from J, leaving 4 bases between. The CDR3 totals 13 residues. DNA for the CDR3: TGCGCCAGCAGCTTGGGACGGAACACTGAAGCTTTCTTT. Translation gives CASSLGRNTEAFF.

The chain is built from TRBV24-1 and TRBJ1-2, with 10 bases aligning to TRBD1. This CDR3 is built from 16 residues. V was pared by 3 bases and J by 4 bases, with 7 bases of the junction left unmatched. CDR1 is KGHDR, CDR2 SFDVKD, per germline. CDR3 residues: CATSDTRQGAGYGYTF. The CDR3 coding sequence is TGTGCCACCAGTGATACCCGACAGGGGGCCGGCTATGGCTACACCTTC.

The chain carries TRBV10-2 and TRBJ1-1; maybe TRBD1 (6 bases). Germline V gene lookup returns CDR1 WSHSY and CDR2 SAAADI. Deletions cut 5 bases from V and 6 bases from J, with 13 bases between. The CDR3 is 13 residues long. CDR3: CASSPRGYPEAFF. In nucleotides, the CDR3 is TGCGCCAGCAGTCCTAGGGGGTACCCTGAAGCTTTCTTT.

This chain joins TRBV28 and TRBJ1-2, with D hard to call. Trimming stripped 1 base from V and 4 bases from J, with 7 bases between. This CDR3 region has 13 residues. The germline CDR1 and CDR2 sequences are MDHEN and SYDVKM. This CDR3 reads CASSLSAGYGYTF. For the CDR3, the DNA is TGTGCCAGCAGTTTATCGGCAGGCTATGGCTACACCTTC.

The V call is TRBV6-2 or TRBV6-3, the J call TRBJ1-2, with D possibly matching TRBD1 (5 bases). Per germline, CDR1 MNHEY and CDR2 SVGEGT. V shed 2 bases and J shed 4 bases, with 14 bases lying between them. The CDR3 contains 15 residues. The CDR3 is CASSYNRQSGYGYTF. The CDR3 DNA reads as TGTGCCAGCAGTTACAATCGACAGAGTGGCTATGGCTACACCTTC.

The CDR3 sequence: CASSEAGWSGNTIYF. The DNA for the CDR3 is TGTGCCAGCAGTGAGGCAGGGTGGTCTGGAAACACCATATATTTT. The chain joins TRBV2 to TRBJ1-3; a weak D match, TRBD1 (5 bases). V was shortened by 3 bases and J by 1 base, with 10 bases between the two germline ends. This CDR3 has 15 amino acids. Germline CDR1 reads SNHLY; CDR2 reads FYNNEI.

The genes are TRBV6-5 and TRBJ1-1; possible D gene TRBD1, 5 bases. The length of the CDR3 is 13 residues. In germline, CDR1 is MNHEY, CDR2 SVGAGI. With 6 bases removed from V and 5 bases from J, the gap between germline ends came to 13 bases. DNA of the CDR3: TGTGCCAGCAGCTCTAACCGGGGGACTGAAGCTTTCTTT. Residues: CASSSNRGTEAFF.

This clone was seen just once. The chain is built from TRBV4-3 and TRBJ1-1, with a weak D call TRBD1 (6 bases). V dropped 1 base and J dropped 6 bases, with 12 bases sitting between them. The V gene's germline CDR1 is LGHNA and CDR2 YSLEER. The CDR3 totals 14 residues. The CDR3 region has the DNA TGCGCCAGCAGCCAAGGCGACAGGACCTCTGAAGCTTTCTTT. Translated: CASSQGDRTSEAFF.

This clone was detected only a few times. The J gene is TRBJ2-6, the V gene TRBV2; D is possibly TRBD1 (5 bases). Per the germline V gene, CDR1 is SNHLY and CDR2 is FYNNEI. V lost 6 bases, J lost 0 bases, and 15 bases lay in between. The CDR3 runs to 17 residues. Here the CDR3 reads CASSSGWNRSGANVLTF. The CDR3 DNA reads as TGTGCCAGCAGCTCAGGGTGGAACCGCTCTGGGGCCAACGTCCTGACTTTC. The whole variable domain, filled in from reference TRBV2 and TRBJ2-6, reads EPEVTQTPSHQVTQMGQEVILRCVPISNHLYFYWYRQILGQKVEFLVSFYNNEISEKSEIFDDQFSVERPDGSNFTLKIRSTKLEDSAMYFCASSSGWNRSGANVLTFGAGSRLTVL.

The CDR3 nucleotides are TGTGCCATCAGTGAGTACTCCCAGGGGAGGAACACTGAAGCTTTCTTT. It translates to CAISEYSQGRNTEAFF. The chain couples TRBV10-3 to TRBJ1-1; tentatively, D is TRBD1 (6 bases). Trimming left V 1 base short and J 1 base short, with 13 bases between. Germline V gene sequence: CDR1 ENHRY, CDR2 SYGVKD. The CDR3 has 16 amino acids.

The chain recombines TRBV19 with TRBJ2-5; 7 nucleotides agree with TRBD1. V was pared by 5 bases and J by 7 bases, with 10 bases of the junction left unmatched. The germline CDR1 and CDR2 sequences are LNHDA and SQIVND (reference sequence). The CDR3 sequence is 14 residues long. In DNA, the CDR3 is TGTGCCAGTAGTGTCCCGACAGGGCACGGGACCCAGTACTTC. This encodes CASSVPTGHGTQYF.

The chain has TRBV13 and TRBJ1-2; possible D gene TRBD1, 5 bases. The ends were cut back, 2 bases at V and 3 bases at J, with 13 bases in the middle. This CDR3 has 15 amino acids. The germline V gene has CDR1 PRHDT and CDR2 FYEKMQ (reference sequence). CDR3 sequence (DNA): TGTGCCAGCAGCTTACAAATCCGGGGGGACTATGGCTACACCTTC. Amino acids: CASSLQIRGDYGYTF.

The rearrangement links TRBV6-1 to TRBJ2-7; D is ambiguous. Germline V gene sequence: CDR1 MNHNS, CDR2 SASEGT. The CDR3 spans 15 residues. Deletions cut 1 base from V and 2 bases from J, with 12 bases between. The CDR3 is CASSEESGAPYEQYF. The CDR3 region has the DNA TGTGCCAGCAGTGAAGAGTCAGGAGCACCCTACGAGCAGTACTTC.

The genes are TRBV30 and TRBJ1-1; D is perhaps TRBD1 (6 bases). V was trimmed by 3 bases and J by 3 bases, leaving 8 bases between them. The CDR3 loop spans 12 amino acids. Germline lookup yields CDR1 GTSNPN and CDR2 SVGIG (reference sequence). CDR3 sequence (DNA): TGTGCCTGGAGGAAGGGGGACACTGAAGCTTTCTTT. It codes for CAWRKGDTEAFF. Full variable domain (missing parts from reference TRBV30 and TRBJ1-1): SQTIHQWPATLVQPVGSPLSLECTVEGTSNPNLYWYRQAAGRGLQLLFYSVGIGQISSEVPQNLSASRPQDRQFILSSKKLLLSDSGFYLCAWRKGDTEAFFGQGTRLTVV.